This entry concerns a single T cell receptor beta chain. As yet, its antigen is unknown. Trimming took 0 bases from V and 6 from J; bases not matched to a gene: 8. Germline lookup yields CDR1 SGHRS and CDR2 YFSETQ. The CDR3 is 16 residues long. Autoimmune disease history or systemic immunosuppression disqualified patients. This sample is drawn from a study of OX40 agonist ivuxolimab in advanced cancers. Study at large: The dose-escalation cohort had hepatocellular carcinoma, melanoma, renal cell or head and neck cancer.

Libraries were prepared by immunoSEQ multiplex PCR; TCRdb keeps only in-frame clonotypes and omits some of them. The sample consists of 70,000 to 95,000 clones, approximately 86% of them appearing once. Study findings and constraints: Some nonresponders additionally presented with little normalized T-cell clonal expansion. CD4+ T cells averaged fewer expanded clones than CD8+ T cells.

The sequence derives from an adult with an advanced solid tumor such as melanoma, head and neck, liver or kidney cancer. The V gene is TRBV5-1, the J gene TRBJ2-1, with 8 nucleotides matching TRBD1. This specimen was CD4+ or CD8+ T cells sorted from blood, taken in a trial of the OX40 agonist ivuxolimab. The CDR3 region is CASSLAGQGGSNEQFF. CDR3 DNA sequence: TGCGCCAGCAGCTTGGCCGGACAGGGTGGGAGCAATGAGCAGTTCTTC.